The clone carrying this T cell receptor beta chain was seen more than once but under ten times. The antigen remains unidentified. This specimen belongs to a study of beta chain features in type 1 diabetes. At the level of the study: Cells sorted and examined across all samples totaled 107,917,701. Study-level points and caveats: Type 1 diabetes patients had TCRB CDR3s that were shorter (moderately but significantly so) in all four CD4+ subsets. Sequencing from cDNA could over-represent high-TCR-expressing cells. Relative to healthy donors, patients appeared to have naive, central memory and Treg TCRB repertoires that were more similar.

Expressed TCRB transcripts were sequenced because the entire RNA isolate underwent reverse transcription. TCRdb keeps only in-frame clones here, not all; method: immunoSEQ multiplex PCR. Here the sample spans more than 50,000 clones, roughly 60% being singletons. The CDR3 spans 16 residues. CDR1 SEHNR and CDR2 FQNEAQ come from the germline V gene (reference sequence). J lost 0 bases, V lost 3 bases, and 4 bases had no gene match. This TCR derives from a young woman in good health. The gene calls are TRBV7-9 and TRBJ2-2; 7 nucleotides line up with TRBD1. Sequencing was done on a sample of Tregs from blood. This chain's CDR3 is CASSFGGTANTGELFF. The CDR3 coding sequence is TGTGCCAGCAGCTTTGGTGGGACAGCGAACACCGGGGAGCTGTTTTTT.